The clone carrying this T cell receptor beta chain has ten or more counts. The antigen remains undetermined. Regions amplified from RNA transcripts were the TCR beta CDR3 regions. A first-round RT-PCR of the TCR CDR3 used the HTBI primer set. TCRdb independently ran MiXCR on the multiplex PCR reads; one entry per CDR3 protein. In the table there are over 300,000 distinct CDR3 sequences, approximately 13% of which are singletons. This entry comes from a study of T cells in Graves' hyperthyroidism and ophthalmopathy. Findings of the study overall: Most clonotypes that expanded in the thyroid above 0.001 also showed up in blood.

Exclusion followed for patients with uncontrolled infection, other autoimmune disease, pregnancy or lactation. This clonotype originated in an older woman with Graves' hyperthyroidism. The material sequenced was blood.

CDR3 sequence: CASSFQGPNYGYTF. The CDR3 DNA follows: TGTGCCAGCAGTTTCCAAGGACCGAACTATGGCTACACCTTC. The chain links TRBV27 to TRBJ1-2; D not resolved. V dropped 3 bases and J dropped 2 bases, with 10 bases sitting between them. The CDR3 is made up of 14 amino acids. Germline loops: CDR1 MNHEY, CDR2 SMNVEV (reference sequence).